Each of the 21 T cell receptor beta chains below was sequenced from the same sample in a study of OX40 agonist ivuxolimab in advanced cancers. Method: immunoSEQ multiplex PCR; TCRdb's copy keeps in-frame clones and lacks some. The data hold 100,000 or so clones, with approximately 91% observed a single time. Sequenced material: CD4+ or CD8+ T cells sorted from blood, taken in a trial of the OX40 agonist ivuxolimab. These receptors were taken from an adult with an advanced solid tumor such as melanoma, head and neck, liver or kidney cancer.

The CDR3 loop reads CASSVGSISGNTIYF. The CDR3 DNA reads TGTGCCAGCAGCGTAGGGTCCATCTCTGGAAACACCATATATTTT. The rearrangement links TRBV9 to TRBJ1-3; no clear D. The V gene's germline CDR1 is SGDLS and CDR2 YYNGEE. Between the trimmed V and J ends, which lost 0 bases and 0 bases, there was a span of 7 bases. CDR3 length: 15 amino acids.

This clone is a singleton in its sample. The J gene is TRBJ2-1, the V gene TRBV11-1; 8 nucleotides line up with TRBD1. CDR1 and CDR2 (germline): SGHAT, FQDESV (reference sequence). Germline trimming cut 5 bases from V and 2 bases from J; bases unmatched to any gene: 5. The CDR3 has 15 residues. The CDR3 sequence: CASSLTGGPYNEQFF. Here the CDR3 DNA reads TGTGCCAGCAGCCTAACAGGGGGTCCCTACAATGAGCAGTTCTTC.

The V and J genes are TRBV5-4 and TRBJ1-6; 9 nucleotides line up with TRBD1. Germline CDR1 reads SGHNT; CDR2 reads YYREEE (reference sequence). V was pared by 2 bases and J by 7 bases, with 4 bases of the junction left unmatched. The CDR3 extends over 15 amino acids. This CDR3 reads CASSLLDRGNSPLHF. The DNA of the CDR3 is TGTGCCAGCAGCTTACTGGACAGGGGCAATTCACCCCTCCACTTT.

V is TRBV6-1 and J is TRBJ1-2, with TRBD1 matching over 8 bases. V gave up 6 bases and J gave up 7 bases; unmatched junction bases: 4. CDR1 is MNHNS and CDR2 is SASEGT in the germline V gene. The CDR3 extends over 12 amino acids. This chain's CDR3 is CASRGQERGYTF. DNA for the CDR3: TGTGCCAGCAGGGGACAGGAGCGTGGCTACACCTTC.

The chain employs TRBV7-2 and TRBJ2-6; D gene unclear. Between the trimmed V and J ends, which lost 0 bases and 0 bases, there was a span of 3 bases. CDR3 length equals 15 residues. CDR1 and CDR2 (germline): SGHTA, FQGNSA. DNA for the CDR3: TGTGCCAGCAGCTTAGCGCCCTCTGGGGCCAACGTCCTGACTTTC. Encoded protein: CASSLAPSGANVLTF.

J is TRBJ2-7 and V is TRBV25-1; perhaps TRBD1 as D (6 bases). The CDR3 has 13 amino acids. Germline assignment: CDR1 MGHDK and CDR2 SYGVNS. The V end lost 10 bases, the J end lost 0 bases, and 13 bases lay between the germline ends. The CDR3 DNA sequence: TGTGCCACAGGGGCGGACTCCTCCTACGAGCAGTACTTC. It translates to CATGADSSYEQYF.

The gene calls are TRBV7-6 and TRBJ2-2; either TRBD1 or TRBD2 may supply D (5 bases each). V was pared by 1 base and J by 4 bases, with 10 bases between. Germline values: CDR1 SGHVS, CDR2 FNYEAQ. The CDR3 is made up of 15 amino acids. The chain's CDR3 is CASSLVVGVTGELFF. CDR3 sequence (DNA): TGTGCCAGCAGCTTAGTGGTGGGGGTCACCGGGGAGCTGTTTTTT.

This chain links TRBV19 with TRBJ2-1; 14 bases are shared with TRBD2. The CDR3 sequence is 15 residues long. Germline CDR1 LNHDA, CDR2 SQIVND (reference sequence). The V and J ends lost 8 bases and 5 bases, in that order; junction bases with no gene match: 5. CDR3 DNA sequence: TGTGCCAGTCTGAGACTAGCGGGAGGGGACAATGAGCAGTTCTTC. It specifies CASLRLAGGDNEQFF.

The rearrangement uses TRBV6-5 and TRBJ1-1, with D perhaps matching TRBD1 (6 bases). Germline V gene data show CDR1 as MNHEY and CDR2 as SVGAGI. The V end was cut by 4 bases, the J end by 9 bases, with 24 bases between. This CDR3 region has 16 residues. The CDR3 DNA sequence: TGTGCCAGCAGTTTCACGCCTTCCGGGACAACTAATAAAGCTTTCTTT. Encoded protein: CASSFTPSGTTNKAFF.

The rearrangement joins TRBV2 to TRBJ2-3; possibly TRBD2 for D (5 bases). From germline, CDR1 is SNHLY and CDR2 FYNNEI. V was shortened by 9 bases and J by 4 bases, with 14 bases between the two germline ends. The length of the CDR3 is 13 residues. The DNA of the CDR3 is TGTGCCAGGACCCGGTCTAGCCCAGATACGCAGTATTTT. This codes for CARTRSSPDTQYF.

The rearrangement uses TRBV6-6 and TRBJ2-7, with a weak D call TRBD1 (5 bases). V lost 6 bases, J lost 0 bases, and 12 bases lay in between. This CDR3 spans 14 amino acids. Germline values: CDR1 MNHNY, CDR2 SVGAGI (reference sequence). Here the CDR3 DNA reads TGTGCCAGCAGCCCGCGGACAAGCTCCTACGAGCAGTACTTC. It encodes CASSPRTSSYEQYF.

The chain's CDR3 is CASSLGQGVVSEKLFF. As DNA, the CDR3 is TGCGCCAGCAGCCTTGGACAGGGGGTGGTGTCTGAAAAACTGTTTTTT. J is TRBJ1-4 and V is TRBV5-1; 10 bases match TRBD1. The CDR3 loop spans 16 amino acids. Trimming at V came to 4 bases and at J to 7 bases, leaving 10 bases not matched to a gene. The V gene's germline CDR1 is SGHRS and CDR2 YFSETQ.

The chain has TRBV10-3 and TRBJ2-2; 10 bases are a match to TRBD1. The J segment lost 1 base and the V segment lost 6 bases, leaving 8 bases of the junction unmatched. From germline, CDR1 is ENHRY and CDR2 SYGVKD. CDR3 length: 17 residues. Here the CDR3 DNA reads TGTGCCATCAGGACGGGGACAGGGGAGGGGAACACCGGGGAGCTGTTTTTT. As protein: CAIRTGTGEGNTGELFF.

The rearrangement joins TRBV19 to TRBJ2-7, with 13 bases identical to TRBD2. CDR3 size: 15 residues. Trimming cost V 7 bases and J 4 bases; bases outside gene matches: 7. Germline V gives CDR1 LNHDA, CDR2 SQIVND (reference sequence). The DNA of the CDR3 is TGTGCCAGTACCCCGACTAGCGGGAGGTTTTACGAGCAGTACTTC. Its protein is CASTPTSGRFYEQYF.

The gene calls are TRBV18 and TRBJ1-3; maybe TRBD1 (6 bases). V lost 4 bases to trimming and J lost 4 bases, with 11 bases between them. The germline gives CDR1 KGHSH, CDR2 LQKENI. The CDR3 length is 14 residues. CDR3 nucleotide sequence: TGTGCCAGCTCACAACAGGGAGAAGGAAACACCATATATTTT. Encoded protein: CASSQQGEGNTIYF. Full variable domain (rest looked up from reference TRBV18 and TRBJ1-3): NAGVMQNPRHLVRRRGQEARLRCSPMKGHSHVYWYRQLPEEGLKFMVYLQKENIIDESGMPKERFSAEFPKEGPSILRIQQVVRGDSAAYFCASSQQGEGNTIYFGEGSWLTVV.

This clone was seen more than once but under ten times. The chain carries TRBV14 and TRBJ1-5; D not certain. The CDR3 has 13 amino acids. V lost 0 bases and J lost 4, with 4 bases in between. Germline V lookup: CDR1 SGHDN, CDR2 FVKESK. The CDR3 is CASSQDGNQPQHF. The DNA for the CDR3 is TGTGCCAGCAGCCAAGATGGGAATCAGCCCCAGCATTTT.

A single count supports this clone. This chain connects TRBV19 to TRBJ1-4; 7 positions match TRBD1. In germline, CDR1 is LNHDA, CDR2 SQIVND (reference sequence). CDR3 length: 17 amino acids. With 0 bases clipped from V and 5 bases from J, the junction kept 9 bases outside the gene matches. Here the CDR3 reads CASSIDWIQGTNEKLFF. CDR3 DNA sequence: TGTGCCAGTAGTATAGACTGGATACAGGGGACAAATGAAAAACTGTTTTTT. The whole variable domain, filled in from reference TRBV19 and TRBJ1-4, reads DGGITQSPKYLFRKEGQNVTLSCEQNLNHDAMYWYRQDPGQGLRLIYYSQIVNDFQKGDIAEGYSVSREKKESFPLTVTSAQKNPTAFYLCASSIDWIQGTNEKLFFGSGTQLSVL.

V is TRBV28 and J is TRBJ2-5; TRBD1 agrees at 7 bases. The CDR3 loop spans 16 amino acids. CDR1 and CDR2 from the germline V gene are MDHEN and SYDVKM. V shed 2 bases and J 3 bases; nucleotides not matched to a gene: 9. The CDR3 reads CASSLLSGTAKETQYF. In DNA form, the CDR3 reads TGTGCCAGCAGTTTACTATCCGGGACAGCCAAAGAGACCCAGTACTTC.

The V gene is TRBV6-5, the J gene TRBJ1-2, with 8 bases identical to TRBD1. This CDR3 has 14 residues. Germline values: CDR1 MNHEY, CDR2 SVGAGI. The ends lost 3 bases at V and 8 bases at J; junction bases unmatched: 8. The DNA for the CDR3 is TGTGCCAGCAGTTATAAGGCAGGGGGCAGCGGCTACACCTTC. It translates to CASSYKAGGSGYTF.

J is TRBJ2-3 and V is TRBV7-2, with 14 positions matching TRBD2. The CDR3 has 15 amino acids. J gave up 5 bases and V 5 bases, and 3 bases lay outside the gene matches. Germline-derived CDR1 and CDR2 are SGHTA and FQGNSA. The DNA for the CDR3 is TGTGCCAGCAGCCCGGGACTAGCGGGAGTAGATACGCAGTATTTT. Encoded protein: CASSPGLAGVDTQYF. The variable domain in full, with the rest retrieved from reference TRBV7-2 and TRBJ2-3, is GAGVSQSPSNKVTEKGKDVELRCDPISGHTALYWYRQSLGQGLEFLIYFQGNSAPDKSGLPSDRFSAERTGGSVSTLTIQRTQQEDSAVYLCASSPGLAGVDTQYFGPGTRLTVL.

The chain carries TRBV29-1 and TRBJ2-7; weak D call: TRBD2 (5 bases). From germline, CDR1 is SQVTM and CDR2 ANQGSEA. V dropped 1 base and J dropped 6 bases, with 13 bases sitting between them. The CDR3 consists of 13 residues. The CDR3 spells CSVEGLLGAEQYF. The CDR3 DNA is TGCAGCGTTGAAGGCCTACTAGGAGCCGAGCAGTACTTC.